This TCR beta chain was sequenced for a study of blood T cell repertoires in COVID-19. About the research overall: Nucleic acid was either cDNA or gDNA, and it came from T cells, B-cell-depleted T cells, or PBMCs.

The method was immunoSEQ multiplex PCR; TCRdb's version includes in-frame clones alone and lacks a portion of them. This sample has 200,000 to 250,000 clones, with about 83% found just once. Germline CDR1 is KGHSH and CDR2 is LQKENI. The CDR3 consists of 11 residues. V gave up 5 bases and J gave up 5 bases, with 6 bases separating them. Enrolled through a virtual design, the participants were between about 18 and 89 years of age and came from 24 US areas. Self-reported history from a screening survey and questionnaire set each donor's cohort. The specimen sequenced was PBMCs or T cells enriched from blood (not recorded which). The chain carries TRBV18 and TRBJ2-5; no firm D call. This clonotype originated in a woman between 35 and 50 years old who had been exposed to COVID-19. The CDR3 bases are TGTGCCAGCTCAGAACAGGAGACCCAGTACTTC. This codes for CASSEQETQYF.